These T cell receptor beta chains were read from a single sample in a study of blood T cell repertoires in COVID-19. Sequencing was performed with immunoSEQ multiplex PCR; in TCRdb, only in-frame clones are kept and a portion is missing. Of about 160,000 clones listed, roughly 80% are singletons. Material: peripheral blood. All receptors come from an elderly woman with acute or convalescent COVID-19. CDR3s include the opening cysteine and the closing phenylalanine or tryptophan. D genes are given only for firm matches.

TRBV27,TRBJ2-7,TRBD1,CASSPGTGAISYEQYF
TRBV10-2,TRBJ1-2,.,CASSQQGTNYGYTF
TRBV30,TRBJ2-5,TRBD2,CAWTPGAGGFWETQYF
TRBV6-5,TRBJ1-1,.,CASILNWNTEAFF
TRBV2,TRBJ1-2,.,CASQQELGHGYTF
TRBV6-1,TRBJ1-1,.,CASSEMGTGSGTEAFF
TRBV28,TRBJ1-2,TRBD1,CASSLGDRGGYGYTF
TRBV13,TRBJ2-7,.,CASSSKGTNYEQYF
TRBV6-1,TRBJ1-2,TRBD1,CASSEAVTGGADYGYTF
TRBV2,TRBJ2-2,TRBD1,CASSEKGADTGELFF
TRBV19,TRBJ1-4,.,CASSPYGGRNNEKLFF
TRBV5-1,TRBJ1-1,TRBD1,CASSRQGDTEAFF
TRBV3-1/TRBV3-2,TRBJ2-7,.,CASSPPGGSSYEQYF
TRBV19,TRBJ1-3,.,CASSIALGRILSGNTIYF
TRBV11-2,TRBJ1-4,.,CASSLSRGRINEKLFF
TRBV9,TRBJ2-7,.,CASSVGEATVGSYEQYF
TRBV7-2,TRBJ2-2,.,CASRNWHTGELFF
TRBV30,TRBJ1-5,TRBD1,CAWSVSGTGNQPQHF
TRBV7-9,TRBJ1-5,TRBD1,CASSPGQGGSEPQHF
TRBV2,TRBJ2-7,.,CASSVGRSSTYEQYF
TRBV29-1,TRBJ1-5,.,CSVGGGTMPQHF
TRBV2,TRBJ2-2,TRBD2,CASRRTSGYTGELFF
TRBV9,TRBJ2-5,.,CASSVGGSRLETQYF
TRBV7-9,TRBJ1-1,.,CASSLSGNTEAFF
TRBV5-4,TRBJ2-7,TRBD2,CASSLVAGGSYEQYF
TRBV6-5,TRBJ2-7,.,CASRNTLGSEQYF
TRBV4-2,TRBJ2-7,TRBD2,CASSPPGLGQEQYF
TRBV6-5,TRBJ2-7,.,CASNDRVYEQYF
TRBV27,TRBJ2-3,.,CASSFPLTDTQYF
TRBV7-9,TRBJ2-1,TRBD2,CASSPWRLADLSSYNEQFF
TRBV5-8,TRBJ1-5,.,CASTRVQQPQHF
TRBV5-1,TRBJ1-1,TRBD1,CASSLASDRPNTEAFF
TRBV3-1/TRBV3-2,TRBJ1-6,TRBD1,CASSMTGGNSPLHF
TRBV13,TRBJ1-1,.,CASSLPLRETEAFF
TRBV4-1,TRBJ2-7,TRBD1,CASSQPTGFGEQYF
TRBV7-9,TRBJ2-7,TRBD1,CASSTPGGSHYEQYF
TRBV18,TRBJ1-5,TRBD1,CASSSGQGGYSNQPQHF
TRBV4-1,TRBJ1-1,.,CASSQPQGWTEAFF
TRBV27,TRBJ1-4,.,CASSFAGSPNEKLFF
TRBV3-1/TRBV3-2,TRBJ2-7,TRBD1,CASSRAGGRGEQYF
TRBV5-1,TRBJ2-5,TRBD1,CASSIGQGSEETQYF
TRBV28,TRBJ2-7,TRBD2,CASSAGRGRARDEQYF
TRBV6-1,TRBJ2-5,.,CASSENRETQYF
TRBV18,TRBJ2-7,TRBD1,CASSPMDRVDEQYF
TRBV14,TRBJ2-1,.,CASSQEYSLSYEQFF
TRBV9,TRBJ1-1,.,CASSATSGITEAFF
TRBV27,TRBJ2-1,.,CASSLKTSRNEQFF
TRBV2,TRBJ2-1,.,CASSEARQDGEQFF
TRBV7-2,TRBJ2-1,.,CASSLSFVLNNEQFF
TRBV30,TRBJ1-4,.,CAWKMGRGIEKLFF
TRBV7-9,TRBJ1-2,.,CASSWTGSGDGYTF
TRBV19,TRBJ1-5,TRBD1,CASNSLGTGSNQPQHF
TRBV9,TRBJ2-3,TRBD1,CASRPGQGGADTQYF
TRBV5-5,TRBJ2-7,TRBD2,CASSVTSGSSYEQYF
TRBV20-1,TRBJ2-5,TRBD1,CSASGTGEETQYF
TRBV28,TRBJ1-1,.,CASSLGQAGRAEAFF
TRBV6-6,TRBJ2-7,.,CASSFQEVGGYEQYF
TRBV29-1,TRBJ1-3,.,CSVEDLSSGNTIYF
TRBV5-1,TRBJ2-1,TRBD1,CASRPQGSPYNEQFF
TRBV5-1,TRBJ2-7,TRBD1,CASSQQPDRLYEQYF